This T cell receptor (beta chain) was sequenced in a study of T cells after yellow fever vaccination. Notes on the study in general: The CD4 compartment and the CD8 compartment contained a small share of clonotypes in common. It was the secondary response that reached its peak faster, day 5 versus 15, but it was weaker. Clones that expanded after primary vaccination mostly reappeared after the booster (roughly 96% CD4, about 89% CD8).

Note on this clonotype: The antigen is not known.

Template switching by 5'RACE produced TCR cDNA, adding a universal primer site and UMIs. Via MiXCR, TCRdb re-called the 5' RACE reads, giving one row per CDR3 protein. The sample has about 130,000 distinct CDR3 sequences, 8% to 10% seen once. Per the germline V gene, CDR1 is SGHRS and CDR2 is YFSETQ. J lost 2 bases, V lost 3 bases, and 4 bases had no gene match. The CDR3 runs to 16 residues. The material was CD8+ T cells sorted from PBMCs, obtained on the day of the yellow fever booster vaccination. The clonotype comes from a man aged 18 to 29 who received the YFV17D yellow fever vaccine. This chain uses TRBV5-1 with TRBJ2-6, with TRBD1 matching over 8 bases. CDR3 DNA: TGCGCCAGCAGCTGGACAGGGTTGGCTGGGGCCAACGTCCTGACTTTC. It yields the protein CASSWTGLAGANVLTF.